The sequence of this TCR beta chain was determined in a study of blood T cell repertoires in COVID-19. For the study at large: Sample material is recorded as cDNA or gDNA derived from T cells, B-cell-depleted T cells, or PBMCs.

Unmatched junction bases numbered 4, after V lost 3 bases and J lost 6 bases. CDR1 is DFQATT and CDR2 is SNEGSKA in the germline V gene (reference sequence). The CDR3 sequence is 13 residues long. In the authors' workflow: It was from reference gene primer amplification that nucleated cell counts were estimated. Profiling relied on immunoSEQ multiplex PCR, and the TCRdb table lists in-frame clones only, not all of them. From that table come the V and J calls and clone size; the DNA was used to work out D and trimming. Seen here are around 240,000 clones, approximately 85% observed once, and the top ten hold 1.5% to 2%.

Material: PBMCs or T cells enriched from blood (not recorded which). The sequence came from a woman aged 45 to 65 who had recovered from COVID-19. The chain combines TRBV20-1 with TRBJ2-1; TRBD2 matches 8 bases. CDR3 DNA sequence: TGCAGTGCTAGTCCGAGCGGGGGCAATGAGCAGTTCTTC. Its translation: CSASPSGGNEQFF.